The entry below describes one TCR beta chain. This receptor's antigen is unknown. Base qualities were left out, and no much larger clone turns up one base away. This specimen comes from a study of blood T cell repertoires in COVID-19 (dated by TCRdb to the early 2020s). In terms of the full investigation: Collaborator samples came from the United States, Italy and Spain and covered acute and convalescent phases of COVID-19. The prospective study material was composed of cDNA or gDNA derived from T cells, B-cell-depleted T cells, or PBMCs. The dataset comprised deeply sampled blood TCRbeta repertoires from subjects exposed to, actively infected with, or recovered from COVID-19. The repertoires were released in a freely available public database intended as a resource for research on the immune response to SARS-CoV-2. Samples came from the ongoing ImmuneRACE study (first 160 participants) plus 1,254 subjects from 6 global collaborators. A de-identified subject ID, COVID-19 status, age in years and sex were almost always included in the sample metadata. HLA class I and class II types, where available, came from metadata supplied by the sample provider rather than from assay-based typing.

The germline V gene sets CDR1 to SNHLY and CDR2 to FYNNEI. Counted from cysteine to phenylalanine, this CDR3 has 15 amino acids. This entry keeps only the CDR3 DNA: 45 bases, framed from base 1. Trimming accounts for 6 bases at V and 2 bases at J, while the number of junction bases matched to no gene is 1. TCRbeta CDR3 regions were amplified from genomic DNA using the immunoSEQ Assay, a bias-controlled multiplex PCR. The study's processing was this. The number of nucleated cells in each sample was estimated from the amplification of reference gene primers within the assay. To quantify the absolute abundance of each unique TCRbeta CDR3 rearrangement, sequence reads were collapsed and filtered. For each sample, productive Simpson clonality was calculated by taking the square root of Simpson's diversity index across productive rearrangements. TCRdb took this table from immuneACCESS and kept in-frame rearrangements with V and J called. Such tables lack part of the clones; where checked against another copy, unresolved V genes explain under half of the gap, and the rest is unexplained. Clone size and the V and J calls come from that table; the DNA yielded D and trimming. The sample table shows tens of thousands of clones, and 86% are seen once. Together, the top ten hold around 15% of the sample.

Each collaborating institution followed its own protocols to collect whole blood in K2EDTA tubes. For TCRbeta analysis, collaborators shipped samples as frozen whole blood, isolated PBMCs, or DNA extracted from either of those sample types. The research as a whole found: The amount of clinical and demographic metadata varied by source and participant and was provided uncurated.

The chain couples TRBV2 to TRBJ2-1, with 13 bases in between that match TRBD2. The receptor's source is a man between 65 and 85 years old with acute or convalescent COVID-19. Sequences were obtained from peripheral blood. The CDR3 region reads CASRGTSGTYNEQFF. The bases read TGTGCCAGCAGAGGGACTAGCGGGACCTACAATGAGCAGTTCTTC.